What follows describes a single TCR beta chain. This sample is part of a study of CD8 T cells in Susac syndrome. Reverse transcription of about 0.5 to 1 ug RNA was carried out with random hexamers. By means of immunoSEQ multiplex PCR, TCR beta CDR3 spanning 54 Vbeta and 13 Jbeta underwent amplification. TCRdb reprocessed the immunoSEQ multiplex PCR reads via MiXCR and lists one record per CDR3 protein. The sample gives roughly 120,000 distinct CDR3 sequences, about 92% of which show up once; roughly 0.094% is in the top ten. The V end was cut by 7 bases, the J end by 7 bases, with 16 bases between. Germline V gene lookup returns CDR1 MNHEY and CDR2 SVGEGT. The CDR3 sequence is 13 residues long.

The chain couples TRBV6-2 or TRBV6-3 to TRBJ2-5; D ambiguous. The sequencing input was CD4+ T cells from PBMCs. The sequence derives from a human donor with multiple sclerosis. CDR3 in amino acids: CASMKTESGTQYF. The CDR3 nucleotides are TGTGCCAGCATGAAGACCGAATCGGGGACCCAGTACTTC.